This entry lists 16 T cell receptor beta chains sequenced from one sample in a study of T cells in Graves' hyperthyroidism and ophthalmopathy. RNA transcripts yielded amplified TCR beta CDR3 regions. First-round RT-PCR of the TCR CDR3 relied on the HTBI primer set. Each CDR3 protein is one row after TCRdb ran MiXCR on the multiplex PCR reads. The sample has nearly 750,000 distinct CDR3 sequences; around a third are singletons. Material: blood. The origin of the receptors is a woman aged 40 to 50 with Graves' hyperthyroidism.

The chain uses TRBV9 and TRBJ1-2; D call uncertain. The germline V gene encodes CDR1 SGDLS and CDR2 YYNGEE. V lost 5 bases and J 5 bases, leaving 10 bases between the germline ends. The CDR3 is 12 residues long. CDR3 sequence: CASRRGGYGYTF. In DNA, the CDR3 is TGTGCCAGCAGGCGGGGAGGATATGGCTACACCTTC.

This clonotype has a count of ten or more. The chain joins TRBV4-3 to TRBJ1-3, with 7 bases identical to TRBD1. Germline CDR1 reads LGHNA; CDR2 reads YSLEER. The CDR3 contains 15 residues. Losses at the gene ends were 1 base for V and 8 bases for J; bases not matched to a gene: 8. The CDR3 spells CASSQAGGTVHTIYF. For the CDR3, the DNA is TGCGCCAGCAGCCAAGCAGGGGGAACGGTACACACCATATATTTT.

The chain joins TRBV29-1 to TRBJ2-7; 12 nucleotides match TRBD2. The CDR3 runs 16 residues. The germline gives CDR1 SQVTM, CDR2 ANQGSEA. J lost 3 bases, V lost 6 bases, and 12 bases had no gene match. The CDR3 DNA sequence: TGCAGCGTCCTTGGGGCTAGCGGGAGGGCCAACTACGAGCAGTACTTC. Protein sequence: CSVLGASGRANYEQYF.

V is TRBV4-1 and J is TRBJ1-2; D not resolved. Looked up from germline, CDR1 is MGHRA and CDR2 is YSYEKL. Trimming took off 5 bases at V and 5 bases at J, with 18 bases between the two ends. The CDR3 spans 15 residues. CDR3 DNA: TGCGCCAGCAGCTCGTGGGCCGCCGACGGATATGGCTACACCTTC. Protein: CASSSWAADGYGYTF.

This clonotype has more than one count but fewer than ten. The chain employs TRBV19 and TRBJ1-5; D not resolved. Germline V gene data show CDR1 as LNHDA and CDR2 as SQIVND (reference sequence). There are 15 residues in the CDR3. Trimming took 6 bases from V and 6 from J, leaving 18 bases between them. CDR3 region: CASSQAHSGFQPQHF. The CDR3 nucleotides are TGTGCCAGTAGCCAGGCTCACTCGGGCTTTCAGCCCCAGCATTTT.

The sample holds a few counts of this clonotype. This chain joins TRBV24-1 and TRBJ2-5, with a possible D match to TRBD2 (6 bases). Trimming removed 4 bases from V and 2 bases from J, with 16 bases in between. Germline-derived CDR1 and CDR2 are KGHDR and SFDVKD. This CDR3 comprises 16 residues. The CDR3 nucleotides read TGTGCCACCAGTGACTGGGACTCTAACTGGCAAGAGACCCAGTACTTC. As protein: CATSDWDSNWQETQYF.

This chain joins TRBV13 and TRBJ1-1; 7 bases match TRBD1. This CDR3 has 14 amino acids. Germline CDR1 and CDR2: PRHDT and FYEKMQ (reference sequence). V was pared by 6 bases and J by 5 bases, with 9 bases of the junction left unmatched. Written as DNA, the CDR3 is TGTGCCAGCAGTAAGGACAGGCCCGGGACTGAAGCTTTCTTT. It is translated as CASSKDRPGTEAFF.

This clonotype was counted only a few times. The chain has TRBV28 and TRBJ2-7; 7 bases agree with TRBD1. J lost 6 bases, V lost 5 bases, and 10 bases had no gene match. In germline, CDR1 is MDHEN, CDR2 SYDVKM. CDR3 length: 14 residues. CDR3 DNA sequence: TGTGCCAGCAGTCCTTACAGGGGCAGGATCGAGCAGTACTTC. This translates into CASSPYRGRIEQYF.

The chain recombines TRBV6-6 with TRBJ2-3, with a weak D call TRBD1 (6 bases). V shed 3 bases and J shed 5 bases, with 15 bases lying between them. Germline CDR1 MNHNY, CDR2 SVGAGI (reference sequence). The CDR3 covers 15 residues. The CDR3 DNA sequence: TGTGCCAGCAGTTATACAGGGTTTTCGGGAGATACGCAGTATTTT. Translation: CASSYTGFSGDTQYF.

Ten or more counts support this clonotype. The chain carries TRBV25-1 and TRBJ1-2; D possibly corresponds to TRBD1 (5 bases). V lost 1 base and J lost 6, with 9 bases in between. This CDR3 is built from 13 residues. Germline lookup yields CDR1 MGHDK and CDR2 SYGVNS. The CDR3 protein is CASSESPGNGYTF. CDR3 DNA: TGTGCCAGCAGTGAATCCCCAGGGAATGGCTACACCTTC.

The gene calls are TRBV5-1 and TRBJ2-1, with a tentative D call TRBD2 (5 bases). Per germline, CDR1 SGHRS and CDR2 YFSETQ. This CDR3 is built from 14 residues. The V end lost 6 bases, the J end lost 4 bases, and 14 bases lay between the germline ends. CDR3 loop: CASTPTGGYNEQFF. CDR3 in DNA: TGCGCCAGCACCCCTACCGGCGGGTACAATGAGCAGTTCTTC. Full variable domain (remainder filled in from reference TRBV5-1 and TRBJ2-1): KAGVTQTPRYLIKTRGQQVTLSCSPISGHRSVSWYQQTPGQGLQFLFEYFSETQRNKGNFPGRFSGRQFSNSRSEMNVSTLELGDSALYLCASTPTGGYNEQFFGPGTRLTVL.

This chain uses TRBV7-2 with TRBJ2-5; TRBD2 is a possible D gene (6 bases). The CDR3 consists of 14 residues. Germline CDR1 reads SGHTA; CDR2 reads FQGNSA. Trimming removed 2 bases at V and 5 bases at J, with 12 bases between. CDR3 bases: TGTGCCAGCAGCTTACGGGGAGGCCCGGAGACCCAGTACTTC. Translation: CASSLRGGPETQYF.

This clonotype turned up a few times. CDR3 loop: CATTHAGVNSPLHF. CDR3 bases: TGTGCCACCACACACGCAGGGGTAAATTCACCCCTCCACTTT. The chain uses TRBV12-3 or TRBV12-4 and TRBJ1-6; possibly TRBD1 for D (6 bases). V lost 10 bases and J lost 7, with 17 bases in between. This CDR3 contains 14 residues.

This clonotype was recorded a few times. The chain is built from TRBV7-6 and TRBJ2-7; 9 positions agree with TRBD1. The CDR3 consists of 13 residues. Germline V gene sequence: CDR1 SGHVS, CDR2 FNYEAQ. Germline trimming cut 6 bases from V and 5 bases from J; bases unmatched to any gene: 5. CDR3 residues: CASRGDRDHEQYF. The CDR3 nucleotides read TGTGCCAGCAGGGGGGACAGGGACCACGAGCAGTACTTC.

This clonotype occurred many times. The chain combines TRBV20-1 with TRBJ2-5, with D tentatively TRBD2 (5 bases). The CDR3 is made up of 13 amino acids. Trimming left V 5 bases short and J 4 bases short, with 14 bases between. Germline V gives CDR1 DFQATT, CDR2 SNEGSKA (reference sequence). The chain's CDR3 is CSAFGLAGETQYF. The CDR3 nucleotides read TGCAGTGCTTTTGGGCTAGCAGGAGAGACCCAGTACTTC.

The genes are TRBV25-1 and TRBJ2-7; 10 nucleotides align to TRBD2. With V trimmed by 8 bases and J by 1 base, 5 bases remained unmatched. The CDR3 loop spans 14 amino acids. CDR1 is MGHDK and CDR2 is SYGVNS in the germline V gene. CDR3 sequence reads: CASETSGLSYEQYF. The CDR3 region has the DNA TGTGCCAGCGAGACTAGCGGGCTTTCCTACGAGCAGTACTTC.